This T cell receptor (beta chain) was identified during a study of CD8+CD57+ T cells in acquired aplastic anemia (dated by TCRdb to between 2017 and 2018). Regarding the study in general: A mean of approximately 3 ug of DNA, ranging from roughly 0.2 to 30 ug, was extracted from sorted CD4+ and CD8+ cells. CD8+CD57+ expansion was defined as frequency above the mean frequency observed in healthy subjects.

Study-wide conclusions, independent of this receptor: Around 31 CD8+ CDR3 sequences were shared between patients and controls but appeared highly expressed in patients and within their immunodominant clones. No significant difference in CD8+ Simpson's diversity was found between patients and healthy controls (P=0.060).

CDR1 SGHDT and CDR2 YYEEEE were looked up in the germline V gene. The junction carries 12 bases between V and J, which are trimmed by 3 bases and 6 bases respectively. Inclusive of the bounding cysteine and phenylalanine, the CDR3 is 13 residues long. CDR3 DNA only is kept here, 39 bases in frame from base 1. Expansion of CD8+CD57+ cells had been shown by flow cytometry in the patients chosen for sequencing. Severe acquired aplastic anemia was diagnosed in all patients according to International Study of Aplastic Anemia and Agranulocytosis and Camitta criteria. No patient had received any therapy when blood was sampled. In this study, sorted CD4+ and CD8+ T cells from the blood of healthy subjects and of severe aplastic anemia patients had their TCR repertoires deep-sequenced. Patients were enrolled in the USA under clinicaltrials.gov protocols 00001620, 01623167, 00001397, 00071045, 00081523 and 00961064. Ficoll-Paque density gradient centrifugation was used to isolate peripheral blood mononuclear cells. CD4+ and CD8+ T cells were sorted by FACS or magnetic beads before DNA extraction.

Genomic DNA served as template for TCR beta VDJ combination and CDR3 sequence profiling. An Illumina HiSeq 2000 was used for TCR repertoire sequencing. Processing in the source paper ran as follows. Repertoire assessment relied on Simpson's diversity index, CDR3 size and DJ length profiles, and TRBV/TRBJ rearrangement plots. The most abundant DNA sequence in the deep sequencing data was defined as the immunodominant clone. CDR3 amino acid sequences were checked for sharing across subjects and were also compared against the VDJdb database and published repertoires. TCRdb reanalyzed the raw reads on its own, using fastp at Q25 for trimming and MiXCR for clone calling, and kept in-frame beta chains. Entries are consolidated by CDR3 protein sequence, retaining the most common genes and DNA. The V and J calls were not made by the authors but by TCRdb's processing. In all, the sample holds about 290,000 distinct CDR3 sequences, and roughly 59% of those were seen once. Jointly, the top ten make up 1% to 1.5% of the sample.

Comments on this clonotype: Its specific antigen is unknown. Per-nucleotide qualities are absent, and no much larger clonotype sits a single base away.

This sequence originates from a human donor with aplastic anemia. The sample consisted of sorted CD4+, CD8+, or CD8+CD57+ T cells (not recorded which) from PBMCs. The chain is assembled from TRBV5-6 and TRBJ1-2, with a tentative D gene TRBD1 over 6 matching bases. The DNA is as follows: TGTGCCAGCAGCTCCGGACAGAGAGATGGCTACACCTTC. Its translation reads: CASSSGQRDGYTF.